What follows is one T cell receptor (beta chain) and its context. FACS enriched CD8+ TEMRA cells, while bulk CD8+ and CD4+ were negatively isolated. This entry belongs to a study of CD8 T cells in Susac syndrome. cDNA came from around 0.5 to 1 ug RNA primed by random hexamers. TCR beta CDR3 was amplified by immunoSEQ multiplex PCR. This amplification extended across 54 Vbeta and 13 Jbeta segments. MiXCR was run by TCRdb on the immunoSEQ multiplex PCR reads, yielding one entry per CDR3 protein. The profile shows under 200,000 distinct CDR3 sequences, roughly 92% of them singletons. V was clipped by 5 bases and J by 6 bases, with 7 bases between them. Germline assignment: CDR1 KGHSH and CDR2 LQKENI. This CDR3 is 11 amino acids long.

This rearrangement joins TRBV18 to TRBJ2-5; D unclear. Sample: CD4+ T cells from PBMCs. The sequence was obtained from a human donor in good health. CDR3 loop: CASSSHQTQYF. CDR3 sequence (DNA): TGTGCCAGCTCATCTCACCAGACCCAGTACTTC.